A selection of T cell receptor beta chains follows, all from one sample in a study of shared clonotypes between healthy human individuals. TCRdb's copy holds only in-frame clones and misses some; the assay was immunoSEQ multiplex PCR. The profile shows 1.5 million to 2.5 million clones, about 95% of them singletons. The sample comprised naive CD8+ T cells sorted from blood. All receptors derive from a young man in good health. Both conserved end residues are part of each CDR3. A D gene is named only where the DNA matches it firmly. Clone size is given for some rows only: seen once, a few or many times, or a class if the clone is expanded.

v_gene: TRBV11-2
len: 15
j_gene: TRBJ2-7
abundance: -
d_gene: -
CDR3nt: TGTGCCAGCAGCCCGAACGCTGGGAGCTCCTACGAGCAGTACTTC
CDR3aa: CASSPNAGSSYEQYF

v_gene: TRBV7-2
len: 19
j_gene: TRBJ2-3
abundance: -
d_gene: TRBD2
CDR3nt: TGTGCCAGCAGCTTGGGGACTAGCGGGCCTATACCAAACACAGATACGCAGTATTTT
CDR3aa: CASSLGTSGPIPNTDTQYF

v_gene: TRBV27
len: 15
j_gene: TRBJ2-7
abundance: -
d_gene: TRBD1
CDR3nt: TGTGCCAGCAGTTTAACAGGGGACGGAACCTACGAGCAGTACTTC
CDR3aa: CASSLTGDGTYEQYF

v_gene: TRBV27
len: 17
j_gene: TRBJ2-2
abundance: -
d_gene: -
CDR3nt: TGTGCCAGCAGTTTATCCGTACCCTGGGTGGACACCGGGGAGCTGTTTTTT
CDR3aa: CASSLSVPWVDTGELFF

v_gene: TRBV7-9
len: 15
j_gene: TRBJ2-2
abundance: once
d_gene: TRBD1
CDR3nt: TGTGCCAGCAGCTTAGGGACAGGATACACCGGGGAGCTGTTTTTT
CDR3aa: CASSLGTGYTGELFF

v_gene: TRBV4-3
len: 18
j_gene: TRBJ2-3
abundance: -
d_gene: TRBD2
CDR3nt: TGCGCCAGCAGCACGAGCAAAGGGGGACTAGCGAGCACAGATACGCAGTATTTT
CDR3aa: CASSTSKGGLASTDTQYF

v_gene: TRBV10-2
len: 15
j_gene: TRBJ2-3
abundance: -
d_gene: TRBD2
CDR3nt: TGCGCCAGCAGAGATTTAGCGGGAAGCACAGATACGCAGTATTTT
CDR3aa: CASRDLAGSTDTQYF

v_gene: TRBV29-1
len: 12
j_gene: TRBJ1-1
abundance: -
d_gene: -
CDR3nt: TGCAGCGTTCATGGGCTGAACACTGAAGCTTTCTTT
CDR3aa: CSVHGLNTEAFF

v_gene: TRBV5-4
len: 15
j_gene: TRBJ2-2
abundance: -
d_gene: -
CDR3nt: TGTGCCAGCAGCCCCTGGACAGAGAACACCGGGGAGCTGTTTTTT
CDR3aa: CASSPWTENTGELFF

v_gene: TRBV19
len: 15
j_gene: TRBJ2-7
abundance: -
d_gene: -
CDR3nt: TGTGCCAGTAGCCCGGCTCCAGGGGTCGGGTACGAGCAGTACTTC
CDR3aa: CASSPAPGVGYEQYF

v_gene: TRBV27
len: 15
j_gene: TRBJ2-7
abundance: -
d_gene: -
CDR3nt: TGTGCCAGCAGTTTATCGACTAGTGCGCCCTACGAGCAGTACTTC
CDR3aa: CASSLSTSAPYEQYF

v_gene: TRBV27
len: 17
j_gene: TRBJ2-3
abundance: -
d_gene: TRBD2
CDR3nt: TGTGCCAGCAGTATTACACTAGCGGGAGATCCCACAGATACGCAGTATTTT
CDR3aa: CASSITLAGDPTDTQYF

v_gene: TRBV6-5
len: 15
j_gene: TRBJ2-7
abundance: once
d_gene: TRBD2
CDR3nt: TGTGCCAGCAGTTACGCGGGGGGGAGCTCCTACGAGCAGTACTTC
CDR3aa: CASSYAGGSSYEQYF

v_gene: TRBV5-6
len: 15
j_gene: TRBJ2-7
abundance: -
d_gene: TRBD1
CDR3nt: TGTGCCAGCACCGTGGGACAGGGGGCCTCCTACGAGCAGTACTTC
CDR3aa: CASTVGQGASYEQYF

v_gene: TRBV9
len: 15
j_gene: TRBJ2-7
abundance: -
d_gene: -
CDR3nt: TGTGCCAGCAGCTCCTCAGGCGGACATTCCTACGAGCAGTACTTC
CDR3aa: CASSSSGGHSYEQYF

v_gene: TRBV27
len: 18
j_gene: TRBJ2-7
abundance: -
d_gene: TRBD2
CDR3nt: TGTGCCAGCAGTTTATCGCAAACAGGGAAACTAGCGGTGGGCGAGCAGTACTTC
CDR3aa: CASSLSQTGKLAVGEQYF

v_gene: TRBV9
len: 12
j_gene: TRBJ2-2
abundance: -
d_gene: -
CDR3nt: TGTGCCAGCAGCGGAGGCACCGGGGAGCTGTTTTTT
CDR3aa: CASSGGTGELFF

v_gene: TRBV9
len: 17
j_gene: TRBJ2-3
abundance: once
d_gene: TRBD1
CDR3nt: TGTGCCAGCAGCGTGGGTCGGACAGGGAGGCTCCAAGATACGCAGTATTTT
CDR3aa: CASSVGRTGRLQDTQYF

v_gene: TRBV28
len: 14
j_gene: TRBJ2-7
abundance: -
d_gene: -
CDR3nt: TGTGCCAGCAGTTTCCCAGGGGGGTTCTACGAGCAGTACTTC
CDR3aa: CASSFPGGFYEQYF

v_gene: TRBV7-9
len: 15
j_gene: TRBJ2-1
abundance: -
d_gene: -
CDR3nt: TGTGCCAGCAGCTTACTCAGGGTGGTCTACAATGAGCAGTTCTTC
CDR3aa: CASSLLRVVYNEQFF

v_gene: TRBV19
len: 13
j_gene: TRBJ2-1
abundance: -
d_gene: -
CDR3nt: TGTGCCAGTAGTCCTGCCCATCCCAATGAGCAGTTCTTC
CDR3aa: CASSPAHPNEQFF

v_gene: TRBV27
len: 15
j_gene: TRBJ2-5
abundance: once
d_gene: -
CDR3nt: TGTGCCAGCAGCTTATATTCAGGTGGCCAAGAGACCCAGTACTTC
CDR3aa: CASSLYSGGQETQYF

v_gene: TRBV11-2
len: 17
j_gene: TRBJ2-1
abundance: -
d_gene: -
CDR3nt: TGTGCCAGCAGCCCACCATCCGGGACCAAGGGATACTATGAGCAGTTCTTC
CDR3aa: CASSPPSGTKGYYEQFF

v_gene: TRBV6-5
len: 13
j_gene: TRBJ1-1
abundance: -
d_gene: -
CDR3nt: TGTGCCAGCAGTTACGCCGTGAGCACTGAAGCTTTCTTT
CDR3aa: CASSYAVSTEAFF

v_gene: TRBV4-3
len: 17
j_gene: TRBJ2-7
abundance: -
d_gene: TRBD2
CDR3nt: TGCGCCAGCAGCCAAGATGTGGTGGCGGGAGAGTCCTACGAGCAGTACTTC
CDR3aa: CASSQDVVAGESYEQYF

v_gene: TRBV2
len: 16
j_gene: TRBJ1-5
abundance: -
d_gene: -
CDR3nt: TGTGCCAGCAGTGACCCCACAGAATCCTTGAATCAGCCCCAGCATTTT
CDR3aa: CASSDPTESLNQPQHF

v_gene: TRBV28
len: 17
j_gene: TRBJ1-1
abundance: once
d_gene: -
CDR3nt: TGTGCCAGCAGTCCATCCGGGGCCTGGGCCGTGAACACTGAAGCTTTCTTT
CDR3aa: CASSPSGAWAVNTEAFF

v_gene: TRBV6-1
len: 16
j_gene: TRBJ1-4
abundance: -
d_gene: -
CDR3nt: TGTGCCAGCAGTGAATGGGGAGGGGGAACGGGGGAAAAACTGTTTTTT
CDR3aa: CASSEWGGGTGEKLFF

v_gene: TRBV6-5
len: 15
j_gene: TRBJ2-5
abundance: -
d_gene: -
CDR3nt: TGTGCCAGCAGTTACTCTCCAGGGAACCAACAGACCCAGTACTTC
CDR3aa: CASSYSPGNQQTQYF

v_gene: TRBV10-2
len: 16
j_gene: TRBJ2-3
abundance: -
d_gene: TRBD2
CDR3nt: TGCGCCAGCAGTGAGAGACTAGCGGGGGCGCGAGATACGCAGTATTTT
CDR3aa: CASSERLAGARDTQYF

v_gene: TRBV28
len: 14
j_gene: TRBJ2-2
abundance: once
d_gene: -
CDR3nt: TGTGCCAGCAGTTTATGGACGGACACCGGGGAGCTGTTTTTT
CDR3aa: CASSLWTDTGELFF

v_gene: TRBV6-5
len: 12
j_gene: TRBJ1-1
abundance: once
d_gene: -
CDR3nt: TGTGCCAGCAGTACTGGGTTGGAGGGAGCTTTCTTT
CDR3aa: CASSTGLEGAFF

v_gene: TRBV5-5
len: 17
j_gene: TRBJ1-2
abundance: -
d_gene: -
CDR3nt: TGTGCCAGCAGCTTGGGGCCCCGAGACTTAGCTAACTATGGCTACACCTTC
CDR3aa: CASSLGPRDLANYGYTF

v_gene: TRBV7-9
len: 16
j_gene: TRBJ1-5
abundance: -
d_gene: -
CDR3nt: TGTGCCAGCAGCGAGACAGGAGATGGGGGCAATCAGCCCCAGCATTTT
CDR3aa: CASSETGDGGNQPQHF

v_gene: TRBV7-9
len: 16
j_gene: TRBJ2-5
abundance: -
d_gene: -
CDR3nt: TGTGCCAGCAGCTTAACAGCAGCGCCCGAGAGGGAGACCCAGTACTTC
CDR3aa: CASSLTAAPERETQYF

v_gene: TRBV11-2
len: 14
j_gene: TRBJ2-3
abundance: -
d_gene: -
CDR3nt: TGTGCCAGCAGCTCCGGGACACCTGGGGATACGCAGTATTTT
CDR3aa: CASSSGTPGDTQYF

v_gene: TRBV11-2
len: 14
j_gene: TRBJ2-7
abundance: -
d_gene: -
CDR3nt: TGTGCCAGCGCCGTAGGGGGAGGCTCCTACGAGCAGTACTTC
CDR3aa: CASAVGGGSYEQYF

v_gene: TRBV7-6
len: 14
j_gene: TRBJ1-2
abundance: -
d_gene: -
CDR3nt: TGTGCCAGCAGCTTAGGTAAAGGACCCTATGGCTACACCTTC
CDR3aa: CASSLGKGPYGYTF